This is a list of T cell receptor beta chains from one sample in a study of blood T cell repertoires in COVID-19. Generated by immunoSEQ multiplex PCR, the TCRdb table keeps only in-frame clones and is missing some. Counted here are approximately 240,000 clones, 75% to 85% occurring once; the ten biggest clones make up 1.4%. Input material: peripheral blood. The source of these receptors is a woman between 40 and 55 years old who had recovered from COVID-19. The CDR3 runs from the conserved cysteine through the conserved F or W. The order of the fields is J gene, V gene, clone size, D gene, CDR3 DNA, CDR3 protein. The D gene is left open where the match is weak. Only part of the rows carry a size: once, few, many, or a class if the clone is expanded.

TRBJ1-2 | TRBV21-1 | - | - | TGTGCCAGCAGCAAAAGCGAGGGGGATGGCTACACCTTC | CASSKSEGDGYTF
TRBJ2-6 | TRBV28 | - | - | TGTGCCAGCAGTTCCAGCTCTGGGGCCAACGTCCTGACTTTC | CASSSSSGANVLTF
TRBJ2-7 | TRBV11-2 | once | - | TGTGCCAGCAGCCTCAGAGTGGGGACACTCTACGAGCAGTACTTC | CASSLRVGTLYEQYF
TRBJ2-2 | TRBV9 | few | - | TGTGCCAGCAGCGTATCTGGCTCCGGGGAGCTGTTTTTT | CASSVSGSGELFF
TRBJ2-7 | TRBV6-5 | - | TRBD1 | TGTGCCAGCAGTTACCGGGACAGGGGCTACGAGCAGTACTTC | CASSYRDRGYEQYF
TRBJ1-4 | TRBV6-5 | - | TRBD1 | TGTGCCAGCAGTTTGGGTATCGGACAGGGCGGTGAAAAACTGTTTTTT | CASSLGIGQGGEKLFF
TRBJ2-7 | TRBV4-1 | few | - | TGCGCCAGCAGCCAAGGCCCCACGACTCTTGGTTACGAGCAGTACTTC | CASSQGPTTLGYEQYF
TRBJ1-6 | TRBV7-2 | - | TRBD1 | TGTGCCAGCAGCTTAGTTGGACAGGGGACGATAAATTCACCCCTCCACTTT | CASSLVGQGTINSPLHF
TRBJ1-5 | TRBV4-3 | - | - | TGCGCCAGCAGCCAACTCGTCGGAGGAGACAATCAGCCCCAGCATTTT | CASSQLVGGDNQPQHF
TRBJ1-3 | TRBV7-6 | - | - | TGTGCCAGCAGCTTTAGAGCCTTCCCCGGAGAAAGAAACACCATATATTTT | CASSFRAFPGERNTIYF
TRBJ1-1 | TRBV2 | - | - | TGTGCCAGCAGTTTAGACAGTACCACATTGACTTTCTTT | CASSLDSTTLTFF
TRBJ2-3 | TRBV4-3 | once | TRBD2 | TGCGCCAGCAGCCAAGATCCCACCGCTAGCGGGGGGGCCGTAGATACGCAGTATTTT | CASSQDPTASGGAVDTQYF
TRBJ1-2 | TRBV3-1/TRBV3-2 | once | TRBD1 | TGTGCCAGCAGCGCTCCGGGACAGGGCAGGGGCTACACCTTC | CASSAPGQGRGYTF